Listed here are 17 T cell receptor beta chains from one sample, sequenced in a study of cytomegalovirus exposure and HLA in healthy donors. PCR involved 60 Vbeta and 13 Jbeta primers. Some clones are missing from TCRdb's copy, which holds only in-frame ones; the method was immunoSEQ multiplex PCR. Of over 110,000 clones listed, 82% are singletons. The sample was PBMCs. The receptors were gathered from a male donor in good health and CMV-seronegative.

The V and J genes are TRBV27 and TRBJ1-6; the match to TRBD1 covers 11 bases. The junction had 7 bases not matched to a gene; V was cut back by 0 bases and J by 9 bases. This CDR3 contains 17 residues. CDR1 and CDR2 from the germline V gene are MNHEY and SMNVEV (reference sequence). The CDR3 is CASSLSMGQGGRSPLHF. DNA for the CDR3: TGTGCCAGCAGTTTATCGATGGGACAGGGGGGTCGTTCACCCCTCCACTTT.

V is TRBV7-2 and J is TRBJ1-1; a weak D match, TRBD1 (5 bases). CDR3 size: 13 residues. Trimming left V 5 bases short and J 0 bases short, with 7 bases between. The germline V gene encodes CDR1 SGHTA and CDR2 FQGNSA. The CDR3 here is CASSLQVNTEAFF. The CDR3 DNA reads TGTGCCAGCAGCCTACAGGTGAACACTGAAGCTTTCTTT.

V is TRBV2 and J is TRBJ1-4; 7 bases line up with TRBD1. This CDR3 contains 15 residues. V was pared by 1 base and J by 3 bases, with 2 bases of the junction left unmatched. Germline V gene data show CDR1 as SNHLY and CDR2 as FYNNEI. CDR3 coding DNA: TGTGCCAGCAGTGAAGAGGGACAGCCTAATGAAAAACTGTTTTTT. Residues: CASSEEGQPNEKLFF.

The chain recombines TRBV10-2 with TRBJ2-1; 9 bases agree with TRBD2. V was pared by 5 bases and J by 5 bases, with 4 bases of the junction left unmatched. Germline CDR1 and CDR2: WSHSY and SAAADI. This CDR3 spans 14 amino acids. This chain's CDR3 is CASSFAGGNNEQFF. The CDR3 DNA follows: TGCGCCAGCAGTTTCGCGGGAGGGAACAATGAGCAGTTCTTC.

This chain uses TRBV18 with TRBJ2-7; D perhaps matches TRBD1 (6 bases). The V gene lost 6 bases and the J gene lost 3 bases, with 15 bases spanning the gap. This CDR3 is 14 amino acids long. CDR1 and CDR2 from the germline V gene are KGHSH and LQKENI. This chain's CDR3 is CASSSGTSFYEQYF. The CDR3 DNA follows: TGTGCCAGCTCCTCCGGGACATCTTTCTACGAGCAGTACTTC.

Only a few counts were recorded for this clone. The V call is TRBV28, the J call TRBJ1-1; D remains ambiguous. The germline CDR1 and CDR2 sequences are MDHEN and SYDVKM. CDR3 length: 15 amino acids. V lost 3 bases and J lost 0, with 11 bases in between. The DNA of the CDR3 is TGTGCCAGCAGTTTCTCGAGCCTTATGAACACTGAAGCTTTCTTT. Amino acids: CASSFSSLMNTEAFF. The full variable domain, rest sourced from reference TRBV28 and TRBJ1-1, is DVKVTQSSRYLVKRTGEKVFLECVQDMDHENMFWYRQDPGLGLRLIYFSYDVKMKEKGDIPEGYSVSREKKERFSLILESASTNQTSMYLCASSFSSLMNTEAFFGQGTRLTVV.

This chain links TRBV13 with TRBJ2-7, with TRBD1 matching over 8 bases. Germline V gene sequence: CDR1 PRHDT, CDR2 FYEKMQ (reference sequence). The CDR3 spans 13 residues. The J segment lost 3 bases and the V segment lost 11 bases, leaving 9 bases of the junction unmatched. The CDR3 reads CASGSDRDYEQYF. CDR3 nucleotides: TGTGCCTCGGGTTCGGACAGGGACTACGAGCAGTACTTC.

The J gene is TRBJ1-5, the V gene TRBV18; TRBD1 matches 9 bases. Germline assignment: CDR1 KGHSH and CDR2 LQKENI. The trim removed 2 bases at V and 5 bases at J, leaving 7 bases unmatched. The CDR3 has 16 amino acids. CDR3 residues: CASSPTGGIGYQPQHF. In DNA form, the CDR3 reads TGTGCCAGCTCACCAACAGGGGGCATCGGGTATCAGCCCCAGCATTTT.

This clone was seen just once. This chain joins TRBV6-5 and TRBJ2-6; a possible D gene is TRBD1 (6 bases). The CDR3 totals 15 residues. Trimming shortened V by 8 bases and J by 2 bases, and 13 bases separated the two germline ends. Germline V lookup: CDR1 MNHEY, CDR2 SVGAGI. CDR3 bases: TGTGCCAGCTCCCAGGGGATTGCTGGGGCCAACGTCCTGACTTTC. This translates into CASSQGIAGANVLTF.

J is TRBJ1-6 and V is TRBV4-1; D not certain. Germline V lookup: CDR1 MGHRA, CDR2 YSYEKL. The length of the CDR3 is 14 residues. Trimming cost V 1 base and J 7 bases, with 8 bases left between them. The DNA of the CDR3 is TGCGCCAGCAGCCAAGGCGTATGGAATTCACCCCTCCACTTT. It codes for CASSQGVWNSPLHF.

This clone has just a few counts. The rearrangement joins TRBV21-1 to TRBJ2-2; TRBD1 is taken as the D call from the table, unchecked against the DNA. TRBV21-1 is deemed a pseudogene. This CDR3 comprises 17 residues. The CDR3 spells CASSNASGPFTTGELFF. Here the CDR3 DNA reads TGTGCCAGCAGCAATGCATCAGGGCCCTTCACCACCGGGGAGCTGTTTTTT.

This clone came up a few times. This rearrangement joins TRBV4-3 to TRBJ1-5; D not certain. V was cut by 0 bases and J by 3 bases, with 12 bases left in between. CDR1 is LGHNA and CDR2 is YSLEER in the germline V gene. The CDR3 loop spans 16 amino acids. The CDR3 protein is CASSQEMGVNNQPQHF. The DNA of the CDR3 is TGCGCCAGCAGCCAAGAAATGGGAGTAAACAATCAGCCCCAGCATTTT.

This rearrangement joins TRBV9 to TRBJ2-2; 11 nucleotides agree with TRBD2. The CDR3 extends over 16 amino acids. After removal of 3 bases from V and 6 bases from J, the junction contained 7 bases not matched to a gene. Germline CDR1 and CDR2: SGDLS and YYNGEE. CDR3 protein: CASSGASGRFPGELFF. For the CDR3, the DNA is TGTGCCAGCAGCGGGGCTAGCGGGAGGTTCCCCGGGGAGCTGTTTTTT.

A remark on this clone: A read error may produce the germline difference seen at one junction end. The chain joins TRBV7-9 to TRBJ2-5; D not certain. CDR3 length: 12 amino acids. Germline V gives CDR1 SEHNR, CDR2 FQNEAQ (reference sequence). Written as DNA, the CDR3 is TGTTCCAGCAGCCCAATCCAAGAGACCCAGTACTTC. This sequence encodes CSSSPIQETQYF. Together with reference TRBV7-9 and TRBJ2-5, the CDR3 gives the full variable domain: DTGVSQNPRHKITKRGQNVTFRCDPISEHNRLYWYRQTLGQGPEFLTYFQNEAQLEKSRLLSDRFSAERPKGSFSTLEIQRTEQGDSAMYLCSSSPIQETQYFGPGTRLLVL.

The DNA of the CDR3 is TGTGCCAGCAGCTTAATGATCACACAAGAGACCCAGTACTTC. The encoded protein is CASSLMITQETQYF. V is TRBV7-2 and J is TRBJ2-5; no clear D gene. Germline V CDR1 and CDR2: SGHTA, FQGNSA. V lost 2 bases and J 2 bases, leaving 9 bases between the germline ends. CDR3 length equals 14 residues.

This clone was counted once. The chain uses TRBV6-5 and TRBJ2-3; 8 bases are shared with TRBD1. Germline V CDR1 and CDR2: MNHEY, SVGAGI. CDR3 size: 15 residues. J lost 5 bases, V lost 0 bases, and 4 bases had no gene match. As DNA, the CDR3 is TGTGCCAGCAGTTACTCGACAGGGGCAAAAGATACGCAGTATTTT. It codes for CASSYSTGAKDTQYF.

This rearrangement joins TRBV7-2 to TRBJ2-5, with a possible D match to TRBD1 (6 bases). The CDR3 spans 13 residues. CDR1 is SGHTA and CDR2 is FQGNSA in the germline V gene. Deletions cut 3 bases from V and 4 bases from J, with 9 bases between. CDR3 in DNA: TGTGCCAGCAGCTTTATAGGGGGAGAGACCCAGTACTTC. Translating it yields CASSFIGGETQYF.